This TCR beta chain was observed in a study of blood T cell repertoires in COVID-19. Whole-study context: COVID-19 samples collected from the United States, Italy and Spain covered acute and convalescent phases. Sources were T cells, B-cell-depleted T cells, or PBMCs; the material itself was cDNA or gDNA.

The protocol was immunoSEQ multiplex PCR, while the TCRdb copy is restricted to in-frame clones and leaves out a portion. Among more than 95,000 clones listed, 75% to 85% were seen once. Germline assignment: CDR1 SGHAT and CDR2 FQNNGV. The CDR3 covers 13 residues. With 7 bases removed from V and 2 bases from J, the gap between germline ends came to 9 bases. The chain is built from TRBV11-2 and TRBJ2-1, with D possibly matching TRBD2 (5 bases). The sequence was obtained from a man in his 60s with acute or convalescent COVID-19. Sequences were obtained from peripheral blood. CDR3 loop: CASTDFTYNEQFF. The CDR3 DNA follows: TGTGCCAGCACGGACTTCACCTACAATGAGCAGTTCTTC.